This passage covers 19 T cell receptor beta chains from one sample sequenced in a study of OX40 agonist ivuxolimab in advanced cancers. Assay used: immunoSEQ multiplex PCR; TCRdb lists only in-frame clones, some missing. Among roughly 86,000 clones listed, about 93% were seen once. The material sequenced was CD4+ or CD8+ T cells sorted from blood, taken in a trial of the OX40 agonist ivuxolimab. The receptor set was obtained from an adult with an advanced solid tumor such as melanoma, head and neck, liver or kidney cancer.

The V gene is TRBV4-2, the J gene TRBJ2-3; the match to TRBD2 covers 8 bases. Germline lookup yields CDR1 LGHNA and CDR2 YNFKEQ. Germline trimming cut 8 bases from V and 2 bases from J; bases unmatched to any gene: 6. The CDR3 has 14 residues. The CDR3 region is CASRSGGPTDTQYF. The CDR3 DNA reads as TGTGCCAGCCGGTCGGGGGGGCCCACAGATACGCAGTATTTT.

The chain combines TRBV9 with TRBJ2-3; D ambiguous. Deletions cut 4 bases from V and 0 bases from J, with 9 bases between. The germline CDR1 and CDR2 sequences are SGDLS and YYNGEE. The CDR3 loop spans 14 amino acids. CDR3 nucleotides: TGTGCCAGCAGCCAAGTTAAGAGCACAGATACGCAGTATTTT. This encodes CASSQVKSTDTQYF.

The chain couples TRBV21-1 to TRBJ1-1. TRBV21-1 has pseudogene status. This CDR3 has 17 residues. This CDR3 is CASSKGTCYAMNTEAFF. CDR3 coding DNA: TGTGCCAGCAGCAAAGGGACCTGTTACGCAATGAACACTGAAGCTTTCTTT.

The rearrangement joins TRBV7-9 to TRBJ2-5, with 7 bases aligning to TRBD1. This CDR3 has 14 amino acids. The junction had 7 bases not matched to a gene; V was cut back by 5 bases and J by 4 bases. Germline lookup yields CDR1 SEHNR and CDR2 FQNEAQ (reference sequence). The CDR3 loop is CASSEQGMGETQYF. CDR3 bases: TGTGCCAGCAGCGAACAGGGGATGGGAGAGACCCAGTACTTC.

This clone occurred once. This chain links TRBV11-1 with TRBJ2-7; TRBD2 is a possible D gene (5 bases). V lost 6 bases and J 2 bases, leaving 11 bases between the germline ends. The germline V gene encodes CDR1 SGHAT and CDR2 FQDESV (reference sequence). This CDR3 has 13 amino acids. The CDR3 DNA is TGTGCCAGCAGGAAGACGGGGACCTACGAGCAGTACTTC. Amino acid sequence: CASRKTGTYEQYF.

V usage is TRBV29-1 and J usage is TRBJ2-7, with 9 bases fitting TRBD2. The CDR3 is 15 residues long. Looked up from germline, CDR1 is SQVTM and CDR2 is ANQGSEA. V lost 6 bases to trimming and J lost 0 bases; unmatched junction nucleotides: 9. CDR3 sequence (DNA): TGCAGCGTCAAAAGCACTAGCGGGCCCTCCTACGAGCAGTACTTC. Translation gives CSVKSTSGPSYEQYF.

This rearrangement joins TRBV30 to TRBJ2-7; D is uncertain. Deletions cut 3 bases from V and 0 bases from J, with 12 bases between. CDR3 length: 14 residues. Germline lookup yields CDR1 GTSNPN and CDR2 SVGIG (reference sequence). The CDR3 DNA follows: TGTGCCTGGAGCTACAGTACGAGCTCCTACGAGCAGTACTTC. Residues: CAWSYSTSSYEQYF.

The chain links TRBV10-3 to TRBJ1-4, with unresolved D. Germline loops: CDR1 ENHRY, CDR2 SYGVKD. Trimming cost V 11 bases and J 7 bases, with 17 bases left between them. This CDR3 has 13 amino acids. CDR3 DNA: TGTGCCTCCTCAGCGCAGGAGAGTGAAAAACTGTTTTTT. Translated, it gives CASSAQESEKLFF.

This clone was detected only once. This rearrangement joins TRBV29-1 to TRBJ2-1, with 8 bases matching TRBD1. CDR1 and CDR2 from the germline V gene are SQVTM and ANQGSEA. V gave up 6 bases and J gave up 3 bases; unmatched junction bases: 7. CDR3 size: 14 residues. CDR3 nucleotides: TGCAGCGTCGCCCGGACAGGGAGCTACAATGAGCAGTTCTTC. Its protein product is CSVARTGSYNEQFF.

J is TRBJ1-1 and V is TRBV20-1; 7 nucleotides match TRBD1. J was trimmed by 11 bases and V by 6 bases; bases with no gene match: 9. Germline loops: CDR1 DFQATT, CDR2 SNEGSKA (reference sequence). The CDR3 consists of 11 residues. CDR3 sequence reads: CSARGTTGAFF. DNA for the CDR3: TGCAGTGCCAGGGGGACAACAGGGGCTTTCTTT.

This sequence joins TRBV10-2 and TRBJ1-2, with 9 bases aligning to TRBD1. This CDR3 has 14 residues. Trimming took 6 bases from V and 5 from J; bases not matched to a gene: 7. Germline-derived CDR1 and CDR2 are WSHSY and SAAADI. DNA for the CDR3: TGCGCCAGCAGCGACGGGACAGGGCCTTATGGCTACACCTTC. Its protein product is CASSDGTGPYGYTF.

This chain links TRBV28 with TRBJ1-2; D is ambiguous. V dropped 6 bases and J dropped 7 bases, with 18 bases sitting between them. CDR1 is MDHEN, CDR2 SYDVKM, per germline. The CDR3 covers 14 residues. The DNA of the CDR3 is TGTGCCAGCAGACCCACGACGGTGGGCTTTGGCTACACCTTC. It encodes CASRPTTVGFGYTF.

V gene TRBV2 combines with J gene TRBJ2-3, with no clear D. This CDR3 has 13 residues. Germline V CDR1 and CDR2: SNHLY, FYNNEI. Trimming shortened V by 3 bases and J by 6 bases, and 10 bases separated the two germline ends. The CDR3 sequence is CASSDSAGDTQYF. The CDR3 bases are TGTGCCAGCAGTGACTCAGCCGGGGATACGCAGTATTTT.

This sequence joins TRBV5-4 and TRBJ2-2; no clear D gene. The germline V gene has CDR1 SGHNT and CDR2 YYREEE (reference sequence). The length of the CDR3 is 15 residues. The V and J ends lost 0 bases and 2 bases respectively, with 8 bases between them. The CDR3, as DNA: TGTGCCAGCAGCTTGGCCGGCAGTAACACCGGGGAGCTGTTTTTT. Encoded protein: CASSLAGSNTGELFF.

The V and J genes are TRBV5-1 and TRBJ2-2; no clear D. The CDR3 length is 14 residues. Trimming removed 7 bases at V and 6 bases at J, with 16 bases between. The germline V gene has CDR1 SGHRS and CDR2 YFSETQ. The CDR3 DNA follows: TGCGCCAGCTCCCCTTTCGTGGGATCCGGGGAGCTGTTTTTT. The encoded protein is CASSPFVGSGELFF.

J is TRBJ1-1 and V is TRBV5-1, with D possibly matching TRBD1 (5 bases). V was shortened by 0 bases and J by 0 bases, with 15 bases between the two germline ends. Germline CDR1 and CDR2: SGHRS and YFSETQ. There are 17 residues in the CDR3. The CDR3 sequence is CASSLARQGSMNTEAFF. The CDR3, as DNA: TGCGCCAGCAGCTTGGCCCGGCAGGGCAGTATGAACACTGAAGCTTTCTTT.

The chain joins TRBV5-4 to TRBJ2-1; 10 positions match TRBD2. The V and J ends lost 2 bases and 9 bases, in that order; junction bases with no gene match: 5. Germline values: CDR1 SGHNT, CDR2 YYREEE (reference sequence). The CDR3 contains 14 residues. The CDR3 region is CASSFLAGVVEQFF. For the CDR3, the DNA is TGTGCCAGCAGCTTTCTAGCGGGAGTAGTTGAGCAGTTCTTC.

CDR3 amino acids: CASSIGQETQYF. The CDR3 nucleotides read TGCGCCAGCAGTATCGGCCAAGAGACCCAGTACTTC. V is TRBV5-1 and J is TRBJ2-5; the D is unclear. The V and J ends lost 5 bases and 1 base respectively, with 6 bases between them. In germline, CDR1 is SGHRS, CDR2 YFSETQ. This CDR3 spans 12 amino acids. The entire variable domain, with the rest obtained from reference TRBV5-1 and TRBJ2-5, is as follows: KAGVTQTPRYLIKTRGQQVTLSCSPISGHRSVSWYQQTPGQGLQFLFEYFSETQRNKGNFPGRFSGRQFSNSRSEMNVSTLELGDSALYLCASSIGQETQYFGPGTRLLVL.

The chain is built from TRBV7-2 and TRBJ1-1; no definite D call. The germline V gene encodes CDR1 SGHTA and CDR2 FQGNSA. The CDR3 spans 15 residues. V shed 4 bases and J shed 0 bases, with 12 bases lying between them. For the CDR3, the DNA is TGTGCCAGCAGCTCAGCCGGCAGCTTGAACACTGAAGCTTTCTTT. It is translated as CASSSAGSLNTEAFF.